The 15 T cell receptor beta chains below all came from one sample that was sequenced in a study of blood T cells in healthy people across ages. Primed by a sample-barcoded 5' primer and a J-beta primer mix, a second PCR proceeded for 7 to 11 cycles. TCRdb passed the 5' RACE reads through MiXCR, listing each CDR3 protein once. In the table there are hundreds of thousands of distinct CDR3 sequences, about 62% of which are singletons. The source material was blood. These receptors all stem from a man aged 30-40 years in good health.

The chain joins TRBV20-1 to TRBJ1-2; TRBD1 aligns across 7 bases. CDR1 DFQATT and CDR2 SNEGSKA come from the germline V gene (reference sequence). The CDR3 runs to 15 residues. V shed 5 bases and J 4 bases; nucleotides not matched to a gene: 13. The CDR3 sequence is CSASTGTAQTYGYTF. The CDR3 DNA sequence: TGCAGTGCTTCCACTGGGACAGCCCAAACCTATGGCTACACCTTC.

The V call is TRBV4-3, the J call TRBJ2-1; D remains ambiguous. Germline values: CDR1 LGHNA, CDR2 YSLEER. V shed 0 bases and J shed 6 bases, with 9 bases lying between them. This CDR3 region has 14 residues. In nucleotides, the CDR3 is TGCGCCAGCAGCCAAGACAGCTCGCGCAATGAGCAGTTCTTC. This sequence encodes CASSQDSSRNEQFF.

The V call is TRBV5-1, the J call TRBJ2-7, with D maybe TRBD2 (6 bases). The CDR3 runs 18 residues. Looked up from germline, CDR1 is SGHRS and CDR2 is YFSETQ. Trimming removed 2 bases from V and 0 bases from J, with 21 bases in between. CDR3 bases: TGCGCCAGCAGCTTATATTCCCGATCGGACGGGAGCTCCTACGAGCAGTACTTC. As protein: CASSLYSRSDGSSYEQYF.

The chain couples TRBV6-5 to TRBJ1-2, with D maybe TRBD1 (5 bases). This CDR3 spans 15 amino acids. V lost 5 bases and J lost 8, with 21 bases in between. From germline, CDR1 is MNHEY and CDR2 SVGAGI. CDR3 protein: CASSPTRDRPGGYTF. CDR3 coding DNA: TGTGCCAGCAGTCCGACAAGGGACCGGCCCGGCGGCTACACCTTC.

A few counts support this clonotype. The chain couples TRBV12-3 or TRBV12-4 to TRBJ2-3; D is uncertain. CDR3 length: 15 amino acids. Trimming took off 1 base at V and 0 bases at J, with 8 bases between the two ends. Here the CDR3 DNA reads TGTGCCAGCAGTTTAGGCGGAGCTAGCACAGATACGCAGTATTTT. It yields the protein CASSLGGASTDTQYF.

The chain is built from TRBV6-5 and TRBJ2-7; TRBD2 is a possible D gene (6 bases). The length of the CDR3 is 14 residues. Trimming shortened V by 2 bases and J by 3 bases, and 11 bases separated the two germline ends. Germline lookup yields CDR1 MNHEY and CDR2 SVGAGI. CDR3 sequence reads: CASSYRGGIYEQYF. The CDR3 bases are TGTGCCAGCAGTTACAGGGGCGGGATCTACGAGCAGTACTTC.

The CDR3 nucleotides are TGCAGCGTTGAATCGGGGACAGGGGAGGTTGGCTCCTACGAGCAGTACTTC. It translates to CSVESGTGEVGSYEQYF. The J gene is TRBJ2-7, the V gene TRBV29-1; 10 bases are a match to TRBD1. The CDR3 length is 17 residues. The V and J ends lost 2 bases and 0 bases, in that order; junction bases with no gene match: 10. Germline loops: CDR1 SQVTM, CDR2 ANQGSEA.

The CDR3 sequence: CASCLLGLAGDYNEQFF. CDR3 coding DNA: TGTGCCAGCTGTCTCTTAGGACTAGCGGGCGATTACAATGAGCAGTTCTTC. The chain is built from TRBV7-9 and TRBJ2-1; 11 bases are shared with TRBD2. V lost 8 bases, J lost 4 bases, and 13 bases stayed unmatched. Germline V gene sequence: CDR1 SEHNR, CDR2 FQNEAQ (reference sequence). This CDR3 comprises 17 residues.

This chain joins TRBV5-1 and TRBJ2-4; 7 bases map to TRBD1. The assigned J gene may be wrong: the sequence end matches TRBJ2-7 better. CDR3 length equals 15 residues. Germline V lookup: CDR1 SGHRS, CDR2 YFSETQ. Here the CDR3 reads CASSYDYRGGYEQYF. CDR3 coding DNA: TGCGCCAGCAGCTACGACTACAGGGGTGGCTACGAGCAGTACTTC.

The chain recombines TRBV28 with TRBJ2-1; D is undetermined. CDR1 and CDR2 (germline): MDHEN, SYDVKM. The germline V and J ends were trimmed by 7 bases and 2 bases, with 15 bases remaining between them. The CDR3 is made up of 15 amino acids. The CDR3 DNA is TGTGCCAGCAACCTCGAGACGCGAGCCTACAATGAGCAGTTCTTC. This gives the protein CASNLETRAYNEQFF.

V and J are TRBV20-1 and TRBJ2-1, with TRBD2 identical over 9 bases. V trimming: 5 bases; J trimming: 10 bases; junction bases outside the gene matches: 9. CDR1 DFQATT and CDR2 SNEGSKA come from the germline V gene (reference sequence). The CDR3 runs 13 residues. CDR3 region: CSALQNLAGEQFF. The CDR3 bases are TGCAGTGCTCTACAAAATCTAGCGGGGGAGCAGTTCTTC.

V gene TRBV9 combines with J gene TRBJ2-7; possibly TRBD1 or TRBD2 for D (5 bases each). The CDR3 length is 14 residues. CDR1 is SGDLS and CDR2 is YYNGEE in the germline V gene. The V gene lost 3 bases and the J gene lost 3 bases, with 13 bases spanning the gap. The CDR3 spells CASSALPGGYEQYF. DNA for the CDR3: TGTGCCAGCAGCGCCCTTCCTGGGGGCTACGAGCAGTACTTC.

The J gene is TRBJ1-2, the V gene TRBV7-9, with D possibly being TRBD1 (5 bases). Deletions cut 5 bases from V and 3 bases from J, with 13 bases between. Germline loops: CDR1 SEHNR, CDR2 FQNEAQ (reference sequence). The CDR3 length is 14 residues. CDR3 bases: TGTGCCAGCAGCCCATGGGGGGGAGACTATGGCTACACCTTC. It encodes CASSPWGGDYGYTF. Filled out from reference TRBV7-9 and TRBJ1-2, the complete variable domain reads DTGVSQNPRHKITKRGQNVTFRCDPISEHNRLYWYRQTLGQGPEFLTYFQNEAQLEKSRLLSDRFSAERPKGSFSTLEIQRTEQGDSAMYLCASSPWGGDYGYTFGSGTRLTVV.

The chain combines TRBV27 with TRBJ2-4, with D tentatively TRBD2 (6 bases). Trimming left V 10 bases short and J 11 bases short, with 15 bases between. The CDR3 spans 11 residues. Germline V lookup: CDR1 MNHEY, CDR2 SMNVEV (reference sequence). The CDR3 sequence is CATGSGSFQYF. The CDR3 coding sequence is TGTGCCACGGGCAGCGGGTCTTTTCAGTACTTC.

The CDR3 is CASSLSETDKYNEQYF. CDR3 sequence (DNA): TGTGCCAGCAGCTTATCGGAGACAGACAAATACAATGAGCAGTACTTC. The rearrangement joins TRBV13 to TRBJ2-7; tentative D call: TRBD1 (5 bases). CDR3 size: 16 residues. Germline CDR1 is PRHDT and CDR2 is FYEKMQ (reference sequence). With 2 bases removed from V and 7 bases from J, the gap between germline ends came to 21 bases. Variable domain in full (rest from reference TRBV13 and TRBJ2-7): AAGVIQSPRHLIKEKRETATLKCYPIPRHDTVYWYQQGPGQDPQFLISFYEKMQSDKGSIPDRFSAQQFSDYHSELNMSSLELGDSALYFCASSLSETDKYNEQYFGPGTRLTVT.